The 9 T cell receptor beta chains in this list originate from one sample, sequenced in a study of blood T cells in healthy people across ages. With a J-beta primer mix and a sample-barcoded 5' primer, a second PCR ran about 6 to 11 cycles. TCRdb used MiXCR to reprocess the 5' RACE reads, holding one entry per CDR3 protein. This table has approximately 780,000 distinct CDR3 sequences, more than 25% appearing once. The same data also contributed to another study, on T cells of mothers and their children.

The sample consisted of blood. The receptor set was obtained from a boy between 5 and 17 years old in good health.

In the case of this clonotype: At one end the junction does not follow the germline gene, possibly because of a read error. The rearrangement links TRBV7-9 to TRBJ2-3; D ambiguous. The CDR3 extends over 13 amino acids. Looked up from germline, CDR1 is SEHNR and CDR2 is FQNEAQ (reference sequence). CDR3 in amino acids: CASSLGAADTQCF. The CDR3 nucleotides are TGTGCCAGCAGCTTAGGTGCGGCGGATACGCAGTGTTTT.

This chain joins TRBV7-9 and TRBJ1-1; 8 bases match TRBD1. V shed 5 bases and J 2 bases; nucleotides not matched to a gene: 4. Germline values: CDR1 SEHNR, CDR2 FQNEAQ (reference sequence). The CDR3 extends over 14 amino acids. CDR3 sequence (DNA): TGTGCCAGCAGCGGGACAGGTTTCAACACTGAAGCTTTCTTT. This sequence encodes CASSGTGFNTEAFF.

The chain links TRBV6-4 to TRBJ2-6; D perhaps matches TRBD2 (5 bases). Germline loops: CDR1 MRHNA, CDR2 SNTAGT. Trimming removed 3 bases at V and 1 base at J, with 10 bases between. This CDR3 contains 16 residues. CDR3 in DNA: TGTGCCAGCAGTGAGACTAAGAGGTCTGGGGCCAACGTCCTGACTTTC. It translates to CASSETKRSGANVLTF.

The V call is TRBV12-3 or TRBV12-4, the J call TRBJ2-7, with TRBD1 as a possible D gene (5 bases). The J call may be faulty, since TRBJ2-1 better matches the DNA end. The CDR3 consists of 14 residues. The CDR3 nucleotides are TGTGCCAGCAGTACAACAGGACGCACGAATGAGCAGTTCTTC. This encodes CASSTTGRTNEQFF.

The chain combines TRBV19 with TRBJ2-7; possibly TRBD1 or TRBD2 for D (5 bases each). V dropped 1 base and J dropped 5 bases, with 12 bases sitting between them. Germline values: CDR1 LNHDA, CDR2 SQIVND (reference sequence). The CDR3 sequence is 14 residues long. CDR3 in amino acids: CASSIVASRDEQYF. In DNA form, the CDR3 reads TGTGCCAGTAGTATAGTGGCTAGCAGGGACGAGCAGTACTTC.

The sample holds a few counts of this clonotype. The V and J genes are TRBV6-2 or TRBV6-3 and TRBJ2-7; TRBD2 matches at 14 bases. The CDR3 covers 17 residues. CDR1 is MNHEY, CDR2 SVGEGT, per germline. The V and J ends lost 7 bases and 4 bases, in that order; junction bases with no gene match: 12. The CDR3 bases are TGTGCCAGCATTCCGACTAGCGGGGGGGCCGACGGGTACGAGCAGTACTTC. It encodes CASIPTSGGADGYEQYF.

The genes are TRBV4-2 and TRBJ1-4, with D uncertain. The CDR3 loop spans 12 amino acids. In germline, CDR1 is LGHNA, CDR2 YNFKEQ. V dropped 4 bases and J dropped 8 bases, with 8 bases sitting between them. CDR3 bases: TGTGCCAGCAGCCTCGTATGGGAAAAACTGTTTTTT. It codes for CASSLVWEKLFF.

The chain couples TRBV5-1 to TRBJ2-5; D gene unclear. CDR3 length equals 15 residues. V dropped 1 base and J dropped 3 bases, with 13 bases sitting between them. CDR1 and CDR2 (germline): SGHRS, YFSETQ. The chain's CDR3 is CASSLRAPTEETQYF. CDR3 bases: TGCGCCAGCAGCTTGAGGGCCCCGACTGAAGAGACCCAGTACTTC.

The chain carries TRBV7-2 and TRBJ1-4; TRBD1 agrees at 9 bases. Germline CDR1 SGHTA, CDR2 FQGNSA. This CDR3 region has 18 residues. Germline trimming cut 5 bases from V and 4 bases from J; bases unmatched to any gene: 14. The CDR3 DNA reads TGTGCCAGCAGCCGCCATCGGACAGGGGACTCAAGTAATGAAAAACTGTTTTTT. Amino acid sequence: CASSRHRTGDSSNEKLFF.